Presented here are 28 T cell receptor beta chains from one specimen sequenced in a study of T-cell memory formation after mild COVID-19. In TCRdb, the 5' RACE reads were re-called with MiXCR into one record per CDR3 protein. The sample has 260,000 or so distinct CDR3 sequences, around 17% seen once. The sample taken for sequencing was PBMCs or a T cell subset sorted from them (not recorded which). The receptors here all came from a man between 18 and 29 years old who had mild COVID-19 (a few samples of this study predate the infection). Cell type and time point are not known.

This clonotype has only a few counts. The chain combines TRBV9 with TRBJ2-5, with D tentatively TRBD2 (6 bases). The CDR3 runs 13 residues. Germline lookup yields CDR1 SGDLS and CDR2 YYNGEE. V was clipped by 3 bases and J by 0 bases, with 6 bases between them. This CDR3 reads CASSAGDQETQYF. CDR3 in DNA: TGTGCCAGCAGCGCGGGGGACCAAGAGACCCAGTACTTC.

This clonotype was observed a handful of times. The genes are TRBV5-1 and TRBJ2-1; 8 bases map to TRBD2. The CDR3 has 15 amino acids. J gave up 7 bases and V 2 bases, and 8 bases lay outside the gene matches. Germline assignment: CDR1 SGHRS and CDR2 YFSETQ. CDR3 region: CASSFIRGGLNEQFF. For the CDR3, the DNA is TGCGCCAGCAGCTTTATTCGGGGGGGCTTGAATGAGCAGTTCTTC.

This clonotype was counted only a few times. The chain has TRBV20-1 and TRBJ2-5, with 7 positions matching TRBD2. The CDR3 totals 15 residues. The germline gives CDR1 DFQATT, CDR2 SNEGSKA (reference sequence). V lost 5 bases and J lost 1; bases outside the gene matches: 10. CDR3 DNA: TGCAGTGCTCCCAGGGAGGGATCCAGCCAAGAGACCCAGTACTTC. Translation gives CSAPREGSSQETQYF.

This clonotype has more than one count but fewer than ten. The chain uses TRBV6-5 and TRBJ2-3; maybe TRBD2 (7 bases). This CDR3 contains 14 residues. CDR1 MNHEY and CDR2 SVGAGI come from the germline V gene. V lost 2 bases, J lost 8 bases, and 14 bases lay in between. The CDR3 is CASSYLGGLGTQYF. In nucleotides, the CDR3 is TGTGCCAGCAGTTACCTGGGGGGGCTGGGTACGCAGTATTTT.

This clonotype appeared a few times. The CDR3 coding sequence is TGCGCCAGCAGCTGGGACACAGACACTGAAGCTTTCTTT. Protein sequence: CASSWDTDTEAFF. J is TRBJ1-1 and V is TRBV5-1; D perhaps matches TRBD1 (6 bases). V was trimmed by 3 bases and J by 3 bases, leaving 9 bases between them. The CDR3 covers 13 residues. Germline CDR1 reads SGHRS; CDR2 reads YFSETQ. The variable domain in full, completed from reference TRBV5-1 and TRBJ1-1, reads KAGVTQTPRYLIKTRGQQVTLSCSPISGHRSVSWYQQTPGQGLQFLFEYFSETQRNKGNFPGRFSGRQFSNSRSEMNVSTLELGDSALYLCASSWDTDTEAFFGQGTRLTVV.

This chain joins TRBV10-3 and TRBJ1-1; D ambiguous. Germline V gene lookup returns CDR1 ENHRY and CDR2 SYGVKD. The CDR3 consists of 14 residues. V lost 2 bases to trimming and J lost 0 bases, with 7 bases between them. CDR3 in DNA: TGTGCCATCAGTGAGCGGGGTCTGAACACTGAAGCTTTCTTT. Its protein is CAISERGLNTEAFF.

The genes are TRBV5-1 and TRBJ2-2, with D unresolved. The CDR3 has 15 amino acids. The V end lost 0 bases, the J end lost 4 bases, and 10 bases lay between the germline ends. The germline V gene has CDR1 SGHRS and CDR2 YFSETQ. DNA of the CDR3: TGCGCCAGCAGCTTGGAGCCGGGTGGCACCGGGGAGCTGTTTTTT. Residues: CASSLEPGGTGELFF.

This clonotype occurred a few times. The chain has TRBV6-5 and TRBJ1-1; 7 bases fit TRBD1. The J segment lost 4 bases and the V segment lost 0 bases, leaving 2 bases of the junction unmatched. The germline V gene has CDR1 MNHEY and CDR2 SVGAGI. This CDR3 comprises 14 residues. The CDR3 sequence: CASSYSWTGTEAFF. The CDR3 region has the DNA TGTGCCAGCAGTTACTCGTGGACAGGCACTGAAGCTTTCTTT.

In this sample, this clonotype turned up a few times. The chain couples TRBV3-1 to TRBJ1-5; a possible D gene is TRBD1 (6 bases). There are 14 residues in the CDR3. The V gene's germline CDR1 is LGHDT and CDR2 YNNKEL (reference sequence). V gave up 1 base and J gave up 4 bases, with 8 bases separating them. The CDR3 here is CASSQGDKNQPQHF. DNA of the CDR3: TGTGCCAGCAGCCAAGGGGACAAGAATCAGCCCCAGCATTTT.

The chain links TRBV7-9 to TRBJ2-7; D assignment may be TRBD1 or TRBD2 (5 bases each). V gave up 5 bases and J gave up 6 bases, with 17 bases separating them. CDR1 is SEHNR and CDR2 is FQNEAQ in the germline V gene (reference sequence). The CDR3 has 14 amino acids. The CDR3 loop is CASSGPWDAGEQYV. DNA of the CDR3: TGTGCCAGCAGCGGACCGTGGGACGCCGGCGAGCAGTACGTC.

This clonotype was detected a few times. The chain joins TRBV12-3 or TRBV12-4 to TRBJ1-6; 8 nucleotides line up with TRBD1. The V segment lost 7 bases and the J segment 7 bases; nucleotides outside the gene matches: 3. The CDR3 is 13 residues long. In DNA, the CDR3 is TGTGCCAGCACCAGGACAGGGAATTCACCCCTCCACTTT. This codes for CASTRTGNSPLHF.

A few counts support this clonotype. J is TRBJ2-3 and V is TRBV7-9; D is undetermined. The CDR3 has 11 residues. CDR1 SEHNR and CDR2 FQNEAQ come from the germline V gene (reference sequence). Trimming removed 8 bases at V and 3 bases at J, with 6 bases between. The CDR3 is CASARTDTQYF. Here the CDR3 DNA reads TGTGCCAGCGCGCGAACAGATACGCAGTATTTT.

CDR3 nucleotide sequence: TGTGCCAGCCGCGGGGGTCGGGGCACAGATACGCAGTATTTT. Its translation is CASRGGRGTDTQYF. V usage is TRBV5-4 and J usage is TRBJ2-3, with 7 bases matching TRBD2. Germline lookup yields CDR1 SGHNT and CDR2 YYREEE (reference sequence). There are 14 residues in the CDR3. Trimming at V came to 7 bases and at J to 1 base, leaving 6 bases not matched to a gene.

This clonotype was observed a few times. The genes are TRBV11-3 and TRBJ2-7; TRBD1 matches 8 bases. V lost 1 base and J lost 2; bases outside the gene matches: 4. This CDR3 spans 15 amino acids. Germline loops: CDR1 SGHNT, CDR2 YENEEA. The CDR3 DNA is TGTGCCAGCAGCTTAGGAGGGACAGGACCCTACGAGCAGTACTTC. Its translation is CASSLGGTGPYEQYF.

This sequence joins TRBV7-3 and TRBJ2-1; D assignment may be TRBD1 or TRBD2 (5 bases each). Germline CDR1 SGHTA, CDR2 FQGTGA. The CDR3 runs to 15 residues. V was cut by 2 bases and J by 3 bases, with 11 bases left in between. In DNA, the CDR3 is TGTGCCAGCAGCTTAGACTCGGGACGCTACAATGAGCAGTTCTTC. It yields the protein CASSLDSGRYNEQFF.

Only a few counts were recorded for this clonotype. The CDR3 nucleotides are TGCGCCAGCAGCTCCCTCTACTTGAACACTGAAGCTTTCTTT. This codes for CASSSLYLNTEAFF. This chain joins TRBV5-1 and TRBJ1-1; D ambiguous. This CDR3 comprises 14 residues. Germline values: CDR1 SGHRS, CDR2 YFSETQ. V lost 3 bases, J lost 0 bases, and 9 bases lay in between.

The chain carries TRBV24-1 and TRBJ2-2, with D uncertain. This CDR3 region has 13 residues. The germline V and J ends were trimmed by 4 bases and 4 bases, with 6 bases remaining between them. Germline V CDR1 and CDR2: KGHDR, SFDVKD. The CDR3 loop reads CATSDYSTGELFF. The CDR3 DNA reads as TGTGCCACCAGTGACTACAGCACCGGGGAGCTGTTTTTT.

The chain employs TRBV20-1 and TRBJ1-1, with D unclear. Germline loops: CDR1 DFQATT, CDR2 SNEGSKA (reference sequence). The CDR3 extends over 14 amino acids. V dropped 3 bases and J dropped 1 base, with 12 bases sitting between them. The DNA for the CDR3 is TGCAGTGCTAGCAAGCCCACCACGAACACTGAAGCTTTCTTT. This gives the protein CSASKPTTNTEAFF.

Many counts were recorded for this clonotype. The chain employs TRBV6-5 and TRBJ1-1; TRBD1 matches 9 bases. The length of the CDR3 is 15 residues. The junction had 4 bases not matched to a gene; V was cut back by 5 bases and J by 0 bases. The germline gives CDR1 MNHEY, CDR2 SVGAGI. The CDR3 nucleotides read TGTGCCAGCAGTCCCACAGGGGGCCTGAACACTGAAGCTTTCTTT. It encodes CASSPTGGLNTEAFF.

This clonotype turned up a few times. The chain joins TRBV3-1 to TRBJ2-1; 9 bases match TRBD2. The length of the CDR3 is 13 residues. CDR1 LGHDT and CDR2 YNNKEL come from the germline V gene (reference sequence). J gave up 8 bases and V 3 bases, and 2 bases lay outside the gene matches. The CDR3 coding sequence is TGTGCCAGCAGCCAGGCTAGCGGGGATGAGCAGTTCTTC. It yields the protein CASSQASGDEQFF.

This clonotype was counted only a few times. A junction end diverges from the germline sequence, so it may reflect a read error. The chain carries TRBV7-7 and TRBJ2-1; TRBD2 matches at 11 bases. The germline CDR1 and CDR2 sequences are SSHAT and FNYEAQ (reference sequence). This CDR3 spans 16 amino acids. CDR3 protein: CASSNLLAGEYNEQFF. The CDR3 DNA follows: TGTGCTAGCAGCAACTTACTAGCGGGGGAATACAATGAGCAGTTCTTC.

J is TRBJ1-1 and V is TRBV11-2; perhaps TRBD1 as D (5 bases). This CDR3 region has 18 residues. The germline gives CDR1 SGHAT, CDR2 FQNNGV. V dropped 5 bases and J dropped 0 bases, with 22 bases sitting between them. The CDR3 DNA reads as TGTGCCAGCAGCGGGCGGGGCGGCTTCGGGGGTTTGAACACTGAAGCTTTCTTT. Translation gives CASSGRGGFGGLNTEAFF.

V gene TRBV27 combines with J gene TRBJ2-5, with TRBD2 as a possible D gene (5 bases). The CDR3 contains 12 residues. Germline values: CDR1 MNHEY, CDR2 SMNVEV (reference sequence). Trimming removed 8 bases at V and 10 bases at J, with 17 bases between. Here the CDR3 reads CASRTGLGFQYF. The CDR3 DNA sequence: TGTGCCAGCCGGACGGGGTTAGGATTCCAGTACTTC.

J is TRBJ1-5 and V is TRBV7-8; tentatively, D is TRBD1 (5 bases). CDR3 length equals 14 residues. Per the germline V gene, CDR1 is SGHVS and CDR2 is FQNEAQ. Trimming shortened V by 5 bases and J by 7 bases, and 15 bases separated the two germline ends. In DNA form, the CDR3 reads TGTGCCAGCAGCCTACGGGACCGTGGGCAGCCCCAGCATTTT. Protein: CASSLRDRGQPQHF.

The chain is built from TRBV7-8 and TRBJ2-7, with D unclear. V was pared by 0 bases and J by 4 bases, with 13 bases between. CDR1 SGHVS and CDR2 FQNEAQ come from the germline V gene. The CDR3 is 15 residues long. The CDR3 region is CASSLARSAWYEQYF. For the CDR3, the DNA is TGTGCCAGCAGCTTAGCGCGATCGGCGTGGTACGAGCAGTACTTC.

This chain links TRBV9 with TRBJ2-5; 11 nucleotides align to TRBD2. CDR1 SGDLS and CDR2 YYNGEE come from the germline V gene. The CDR3 extends over 16 amino acids. J was trimmed by 5 bases and V by 1 base; bases with no gene match: 7. The CDR3 nucleotides read TGTGCCAGCAGCGTAAGTCCGACTAGCGGGGAGGAGACCCAGTACTTC. As protein: CASSVSPTSGEETQYF. Using reference TRBV9 and TRBJ2-5 for the parts outside the CDR3, the full variable domain is DSGVTQTPKHLITATGQRVTLRCSPRSGDLSVYWYQQSLDQGLQFLIQYYNGEERAKGNILERFSAQQFPDLHSELNLSSLELGDSALYFCASSVSPTSGEETQYFGPGTRLLVL.

The V call is TRBV6-2 or TRBV6-3, the J call TRBJ1-5; D gene unclear. The V end was cut by 5 bases, the J end by 14 bases, with 16 bases between. Germline V gene lookup returns CDR1 MNHEY and CDR2 SVGEGT. The length of the CDR3 is 12 residues. Written as DNA, the CDR3 is TGTGCCAGCAGTCAGGTAGCGGGGTTGGAGCATTTT. It is translated as CASSQVAGLEHF.

The V gene is TRBV11-2, the J gene TRBJ1-5; weak D call: TRBD1 (6 bases). Deletions cut 0 bases from V and 1 base from J, with 7 bases between. Germline V CDR1 and CDR2: SGHAT, FQNNGV. This CDR3 contains 15 residues. The CDR3 here is CASSLDQGSNQPQHF. As DNA, the CDR3 is TGTGCCAGCAGCTTAGATCAGGGGAGCAATCAGCCCCAGCATTTT.